Below, 20 T cell receptor beta chains from the same sample are listed, as sequenced in a study of blood T cell repertoires in COVID-19. Clones were read by immunoSEQ multiplex PCR, and TCRdb kept only the in-frame ones, dropping some. The data show about 8,000 clones, about 80% seen once. Sequences were obtained from peripheral blood. These receptors came from a human donor in a cohort sampled during active COVID-19.

This sequence joins TRBV4-2 and TRBJ2-1; 12 nucleotides line up with TRBD2. CDR3 length: 15 residues. Per germline, CDR1 LGHNA and CDR2 YNFKEQ. The J segment lost 10 bases and the V segment lost 1 base, leaving 5 bases of the junction unmatched. The CDR3 protein is CASSQGDLAGGEQFF. For the CDR3, the DNA is TGTGCCAGCAGCCAAGGAGACCTAGCGGGAGGGGAGCAGTTCTTC.

The chain links TRBV10-3 to TRBJ2-7, with 9 bases matching TRBD1. Germline V gives CDR1 ENHRY, CDR2 SYGVKD. Germline trimming cut 10 bases from V and 0 bases from J; bases unmatched to any gene: 4. CDR3 length: 13 residues. The CDR3 nucleotides read TGTGCCACCCAACAGGGGGCCTCCTACGAGCAGTACTTC. Translating it yields CATQQGASYEQYF.

V usage is TRBV5-1 and J usage is TRBJ2-3; weak D call: TRBD2 (6 bases). Germline lookup yields CDR1 SGHRS and CDR2 YFSETQ. CDR3 length: 17 residues. The V gene lost 0 bases and the J gene lost 0 bases, with 14 bases spanning the gap. As DNA, the CDR3 is TGCGCCAGCAGCTTGGGGGCCCTTCGGGGGAGCACAGATACGCAGTATTTT. Translated, it gives CASSLGALRGSTDTQYF.

This chain links TRBV7-8 with TRBJ2-6, with a tentative D call TRBD1 (6 bases). CDR3 length: 16 amino acids. V lost 5 bases and J lost 1, with 12 bases in between. CDR1 is SGHVS, CDR2 FQNEAQ, per germline. CDR3 region: CASSTLTGSGANVLTF. The CDR3 DNA reads TGTGCCAGCAGCACATTAACAGGGTCTGGGGCCAACGTCCTGACTTTC. Together with reference TRBV7-8 and TRBJ2-6, the CDR3 gives the full variable domain: GAGVSQSPRYKVAKRGQDVALRCDPISGHVSLFWYQQALGQGPEFLTYFQNEAQLDKSGLPSDRFFAERPEGSVSTLKIQRTQQEDSAVYLCASSTLTGSGANVLTFGAGSRLTVL.

This chain joins TRBV5-1 and TRBJ1-1; 8 bases match TRBD1. Per the germline V gene, CDR1 is SGHRS and CDR2 is YFSETQ. There are 14 residues in the CDR3. V lost 4 bases to trimming and J lost 4 bases; unmatched junction nucleotides: 6. This chain's CDR3 is CASSPGQGSTEAFF. CDR3 in DNA: TGCGCCAGCAGCCCTGGACAGGGAAGCACTGAAGCTTTCTTT.

The V call is TRBV21-1, the J call TRBJ2-1; TRBD2 is the table's D call and was not checked against the DNA. TRBV21-1 is classified as a pseudogene. This CDR3 is built from 15 residues. The CDR3 DNA reads TGTGCCATCCAAGGCGGGGAGGGCTACTACAATGAGCAGTTCTTC. Its protein is CAIQGGEGYYNEQFF.

The chain uses TRBV5-8 and TRBJ2-7, with D perhaps TRBD2 (5 bases). The CDR3 covers 16 residues. CDR1 and CDR2 from the germline V gene are SGHTS and YDEGEE. V dropped 4 bases and J dropped 5 bases, with 22 bases sitting between them. The CDR3 here is CASSTGSRGQGNEQYV. The CDR3 nucleotides read TGTGCCAGCAGCACGGGCAGTCGAGGGCAAGGGAACGAGCAGTACGTC.

In its sample, this clone was seen once. The gene calls are TRBV6-5 and TRBJ1-1; 9 bases agree with TRBD1. The V gene's germline CDR1 is MNHEY and CDR2 SVGAGI. The CDR3 consists of 15 residues. The V segment lost 6 bases and the J segment 6 bases; nucleotides outside the gene matches: 11. The CDR3 nucleotides are TGTGCCAGCAGCAACGACAGGGGGTTAATTCCTGAAGCTTTCTTT. Amino acid sequence: CASSNDRGLIPEAFF.

The chain has TRBV10-1 and TRBJ2-2, with unresolved D. The V gene's germline CDR1 is WNHNN and CDR2 SYGVQD (reference sequence). The CDR3 has 15 residues. Trimming took off 3 bases at V and 4 bases at J, with 12 bases between the two ends. The CDR3 nucleotides are TGCGCCAGCAGTGACTCAAACACCGTCACCGGGGAGCTGTTTTTT. Translating gives CASSDSNTVTGELFF.

This chain links TRBV30 with TRBJ1-6; D is unclear. The germline CDR1 and CDR2 sequences are GTSNPN and SVGIG (reference sequence). CDR3 length equals 12 residues. The V and J ends lost 0 bases and 13 bases respectively, with 10 bases between them. The CDR3 nucleotides are TGTGCCTGGAGTGTCCCGAGAGGGCCCCTCCACTTT. It yields the protein CAWSVPRGPLHF. Supplemented by reference TRBV30 and TRBJ1-6, the full variable domain reads SQTIHQWPATLVQPVGSPLSLECTVEGTSNPNLYWYRQAAGRGLQLLFYSVGIGQISSEVPQNLSASRPQDRQFILSSKKLLLSDSGFYLCAWSVPRGPLHFGNGTRLTVT.

The chain joins TRBV15 to TRBJ2-3, with D possibly matching TRBD1 (5 bases). V lost 6 bases to trimming and J lost 7 bases, with 11 bases between them. This CDR3 comprises 12 residues. Looked up from germline, CDR1 is LNHNV and CDR2 is YYDKDF (reference sequence). CDR3 region: CATSSWTNTQYF. The CDR3, as DNA: TGTGCCACCAGTTCCTGGACAAATACGCAGTATTTT.

V usage is TRBV7-2 and J usage is TRBJ2-2; TRBD2 aligns across 8 bases. V shed 5 bases and J 4 bases; nucleotides not matched to a gene: 9. Per the germline V gene, CDR1 is SGHTA and CDR2 is FQGNSA. There are 16 residues in the CDR3. The DNA for the CDR3 is TGTGCCAGCAGCCCAAGAATAGCGGGGTCCACCGGGGAGCTGTTTTTT. Encoded protein: CASSPRIAGSTGELFF.

The V and J genes are TRBV29-1 and TRBJ2-2; tentative D call: TRBD1 (6 bases). V lost 3 bases and J lost 9, with 11 bases in between. The CDR3 covers 12 residues. The germline V gene has CDR1 SQVTM and CDR2 ANQGSEA. CDR3 bases: TGCAGCGTTGACGAAGGGGGACGGGAGCTGTTTTTT. Encoded protein: CSVDEGGRELFF.

The gene calls are TRBV5-6 and TRBJ1-1; D gene uncertain. The CDR3 consists of 15 residues. V was cut by 4 bases and J by 3 bases, with 16 bases left in between. The germline V gene has CDR1 SGHDT and CDR2 YYEEEE. CDR3 sequence reads: CASSGEGPIDTEAFF. The CDR3 DNA reads TGTGCCAGCAGCGGTGAGGGCCCGATCGACACTGAAGCTTTCTTT.

A single count supports this clone. This chain links TRBV4-2 with TRBJ2-7, with 7 nucleotides matching TRBD1. The CDR3 has 14 amino acids. Germline V gives CDR1 LGHNA, CDR2 YNFKEQ. The J segment lost 4 bases and the V segment lost 0 bases, leaving 3 bases of the junction unmatched. The CDR3 nucleotides are TGTGCCAGCAGCCAAGAACAGGGGCCTTACGAGCAGTACTTC. This translates into CASSQEQGPYEQYF.

As DNA, the CDR3 is TGTGCCAGCTCTCCAATGGCCAACACTGAAGCTTTCTTT. Protein sequence: CASSPMANTEAFF. The V call is TRBV18, the J call TRBJ1-1; D not certain. The CDR3 runs 13 residues. Germline CDR1 KGHSH, CDR2 LQKENI. V was shortened by 6 bases and J by 2 bases, with 10 bases between the two germline ends.

This rearrangement joins TRBV11-2 to TRBJ1-6; maybe TRBD1 (6 bases). CDR1 SGHAT and CDR2 FQNNGV come from the germline V gene. CDR3 size: 17 residues. With 2 bases removed from V and 1 base from J, the gap between germline ends came to 12 bases. In DNA form, the CDR3 reads TGTGCCAGCAGCTTATTCAGGGGCCCGTCCTATAATTCACCCCTCCACTTT. This translates into CASSLFRGPSYNSPLHF.

This chain joins TRBV19 and TRBJ1-2; no clear D. Trimming shortened V by 3 bases and J by 6 bases, and 17 bases separated the two germline ends. Germline CDR1 reads LNHDA; CDR2 reads SQIVND (reference sequence). There are 15 residues in the CDR3. The CDR3 sequence is CASSILQSPLDGYTF. The CDR3 DNA sequence: TGTGCCAGTAGTATTTTACAGAGTCCATTGGATGGCTACACCTTC.

The chain has TRBV6-2 or TRBV6-3 and TRBJ1-3; 7 nucleotides align to TRBD1. Trimming took 6 bases from V and 2 from J; bases not matched to a gene: 4. Per the germline V gene, CDR1 is MNHEY and CDR2 is SVGEGT. This CDR3 is 14 amino acids long. CDR3 amino acids: CASSVTGPGNTIYF. The CDR3 DNA reads TGTGCCAGCAGCGTGACAGGGCCTGGAAACACCATATATTTT.

This chain connects TRBV4-3 to TRBJ2-7, with D tentatively TRBD2 (5 bases). The V end was cut by 0 bases, the J end by 0 bases, with 6 bases between. Germline lookup yields CDR1 LGHNA and CDR2 YSLEER. The CDR3 is made up of 14 amino acids. Here the CDR3 reads CASSQEGSSYEQYF. DNA for the CDR3: TGCGCCAGCAGCCAAGAAGGGAGCTCCTACGAGCAGTACTTC.